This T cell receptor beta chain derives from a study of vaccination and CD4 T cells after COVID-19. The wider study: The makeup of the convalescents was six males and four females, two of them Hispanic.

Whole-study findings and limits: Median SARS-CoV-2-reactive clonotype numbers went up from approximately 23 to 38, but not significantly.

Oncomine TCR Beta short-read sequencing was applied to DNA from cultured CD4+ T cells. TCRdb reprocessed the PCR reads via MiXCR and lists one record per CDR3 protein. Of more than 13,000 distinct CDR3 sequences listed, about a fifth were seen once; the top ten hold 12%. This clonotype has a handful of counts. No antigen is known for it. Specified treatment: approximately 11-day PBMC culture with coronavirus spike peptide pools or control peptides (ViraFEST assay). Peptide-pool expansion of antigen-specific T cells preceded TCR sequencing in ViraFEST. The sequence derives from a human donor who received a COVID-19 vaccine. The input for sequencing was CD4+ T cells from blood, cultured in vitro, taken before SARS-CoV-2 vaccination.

Here the CDR3 reads CASSLLAGGNTDTQYF. CDR3 DNA: TGTGCCAGCAGCTTACTAGCGGGGGGGAACACAGATACGCAGTATTTT. This chain uses TRBV7-2 with TRBJ2-3; 12 bases are shared with TRBD2. Germline V CDR1 and CDR2: SGHTA, FQGNSA. This CDR3 region has 16 residues. V gave up 2 bases and J gave up 2 bases; unmatched junction bases: 2. The variable domain in full, with the rest retrieved from reference TRBV7-2 and TRBJ2-3, is GAGVSQSPSNKVTEKGKDVELRCDPISGHTALYWYRQSLGQGLEFLIYFQGNSAPDKSGLPSDRFSAERTGGSVSTLTIQRTQQEDSAVYLCASSLLAGGNTDTQYFGPGTRLTVL.